Below are 18 T cell receptor beta chains sequenced from a single sample in a study of T cell changes during pregnancy in multiple sclerosis. Only in-frame clones appear in the TCRdb table, and some are missing; sequencing was by immunoSEQ multiplex PCR. Among under 45,000 clones listed, around 93% were seen once. Specimen: CD4+ T cells from peripheral blood mononuclear cells, collected after pregnancy. The receptors shown here come from a female donor with multiple sclerosis, enrolled in a pregnancy study.

CDR3 nucleotides: TGTGCCAGCAGTACAGGGGGCGTGGAGACCCAGTACTTC. This codes for CASSTGGVETQYF. The J gene is TRBJ2-5, the V gene TRBV6-5, with TRBD1 matching 9 bases. CDR1 MNHEY and CDR2 SVGAGI come from the germline V gene. The CDR3 extends over 13 amino acids. Unmatched junction bases numbered 3, after V lost 5 bases and J lost 5 bases.

The V call is TRBV6-5, the J call TRBJ1-2; TRBD1 agrees at 8 bases. The CDR3 contains 13 residues. V lost 3 bases and J lost 6; bases outside the gene matches: 3. Germline V CDR1 and CDR2: MNHEY, SVGAGI. The CDR3 sequence: CASSYLTGDGYTF. The DNA of the CDR3 is TGTGCCAGCAGTTATCTGACAGGGGATGGCTACACCTTC.

This chain uses TRBV12-5 with TRBJ1-2; 7 nucleotides align to TRBD1. Germline assignment: CDR1 LGHNT and CDR2 FRNRAP. The CDR3 covers 18 residues. Unmatched junction bases numbered 17, after V lost 6 bases and J lost 1 base. The CDR3 nucleotides read TGTGCTAGTGGCCGGCCGACAGGGCCCTCAAGCCATAACTATGGCTACACCTTC. It translates to CASGRPTGPSSHNYGYTF.

This clone was observed once. The chain joins TRBV7-8 to TRBJ2-3; D is unclear. There are 12 residues in the CDR3. Trimming shortened V by 2 bases and J by 7 bases, and 7 bases separated the two germline ends. Germline V gene lookup returns CDR1 SGHVS and CDR2 FQNEAQ. The CDR3 loop is CASSLSLNTQYF. In DNA, the CDR3 is TGTGCCAGCAGCTTATCGTTAAATACGCAGTATTTT.

This clone was seen once. The chain links TRBV9 to TRBJ2-1; TRBD1 aligns across 7 bases. The CDR3 has 15 amino acids. CDR1 and CDR2 (germline): SGDLS, YYNGEE. V trimming: 0 bases; J trimming: 8 bases; junction bases outside the gene matches: 8. The CDR3 DNA reads as TGTGCCAGCAGCGTAGAGTGGACAGGACTGGATGAGCAGTTCTTC. Residues: CASSVEWTGLDEQFF.

This chain connects TRBV15 to TRBJ2-2, with 8 bases lining up with TRBD1. Germline V gene lookup returns CDR1 LNHNV and CDR2 YYDKDF (reference sequence). Trimming removed 0 bases from V and 7 bases from J; junction bases left unmatched: 7. This CDR3 is 16 amino acids long. The CDR3 region has the DNA TGTGCCACCAGCAGAGATCTGCACAGGGGGTACGGGGAGCTGTTTTTT. It encodes CATSRDLHRGYGELFF. Complete variable domain (other parts from reference TRBV15 and TRBJ2-2): DAMVIQNPRYQVTQFGKPVTLSCSQTLNHNVMYWYQQKSSQAPKLLFHYYDKDFNNEADTPDNFQSRRPNTSFCFLDIRSPGLGDTAMYLCATSRDLHRGYGELFFGEGSRLTVL.

The V gene is TRBV5-6, the J gene TRBJ1-1, with a tentative D call TRBD1 (5 bases). Trimming removed 4 bases at V and 5 bases at J, with 15 bases between. Per germline, CDR1 SGHDT and CDR2 YYEEEE. The CDR3 extends over 14 amino acids. The CDR3 DNA reads TGTGCCAGCAGCGGGGGAGGGACTATAACTGAAGCTTTCTTT. Its translation: CASSGGGTITEAFF.

The CDR3: CASSFSLRGIPHTEAFF. The CDR3 DNA is TGTGCCAGCAGTTTTTCCTTGAGGGGGATCCCGCACACTGAAGCTTTCTTT. The chain joins TRBV27 to TRBJ1-1; TRBD1 might be the D (6 bases). The CDR3 has 17 amino acids. Trimming took off 3 bases at V and 3 bases at J, with 20 bases between the two ends. Per the germline V gene, CDR1 is MNHEY and CDR2 is SMNVEV (reference sequence).

This clone was seen only once. The chain uses TRBV6-4 and TRBJ2-1; 8 bases align to TRBD2. Trimming removed 0 bases from V and 4 bases from J; junction bases left unmatched: 2. Germline CDR1 MRHNA, CDR2 SNTAGT. CDR3 length: 15 amino acids. The DNA of the CDR3 is TGTGCCAGCAGTGACTCCGGGGGGGGTTACAATGAGCAGTTCTTC. This sequence encodes CASSDSGGGYNEQFF.

This clone was detected once. The chain combines TRBV7-2 with TRBJ1-5; 8 bases line up with TRBD1. V was clipped by 3 bases and J by 2 bases; unmatched bases: 6. Germline V gives CDR1 SGHTA, CDR2 FQGNSA. CDR3 length: 16 residues. The CDR3 here is CASSLGATGGNQPQHF. CDR3 bases: TGTGCCAGCAGCTTGGGAGCGACAGGGGGCAATCAGCCCCAGCATTTT.

The V and J genes are TRBV5-5 and TRBJ2-5; D is perhaps TRBD1 (5 bases). V gave up 2 bases and J gave up 5 bases, with 13 bases separating them. Germline V gene lookup returns CDR1 SGHKS and CDR2 YYEKEE (reference sequence). The CDR3 has 14 amino acids. The CDR3: CASSFAGSLETQYF. In DNA, the CDR3 is TGTGCCAGCAGCTTTGCAGGGTCATTGGAGACCCAGTACTTC.

This clone was seen just once. The chain links TRBV7-6 to TRBJ1-5; the match to TRBD1 covers 12 bases. This CDR3 has 15 residues. Germline assignment: CDR1 SGHVS and CDR2 FNYEAQ. With 3 bases clipped from V and 6 bases from J, the junction kept 3 bases outside the gene matches. CDR3 bases: TGTGCCAGCAGCTTGGGGGGACAGGGGGCTCAGCCCCAGCATTTT. Translating gives CASSLGGQGAQPQHF.

This chain connects TRBV29-1 to TRBJ2-5; a possible D gene is TRBD2 (5 bases). With 2 bases removed from V and 11 bases from J, the gap between germline ends came to 12 bases. The length of the CDR3 is 11 residues. Germline loops: CDR1 SQVTM, CDR2 ANQGSEA. In DNA form, the CDR3 reads TGCAGCGTTGAACAGAGGGTAACTCAGTACTTC. It encodes CSVEQRVTQYF.

V is TRBV5-6 and J is TRBJ1-1, with 9 bases aligning to TRBD1. Germline assignment: CDR1 SGHDT and CDR2 YYEEEE. The CDR3 runs to 14 residues. V shed 7 bases and J 0 bases; nucleotides not matched to a gene: 4. CDR3 protein: CASGTGGVNTEAFF. CDR3 bases: TGTGCCAGCGGCACAGGGGGCGTGAACACTGAAGCTTTCTTT.

This chain connects TRBV15 to TRBJ2-5; D ambiguous. Germline lookup yields CDR1 LNHNV and CDR2 YYDKDF (reference sequence). The CDR3 contains 12 residues. Trimming removed 0 bases from V and 4 bases from J, with 3 bases in between. CDR3 sequence (DNA): TGTGCCACCAGCAGAGATCTAGAGACCCAGTACTTC. This sequence encodes CATSRDLETQYF.

The chain uses TRBV14 and TRBJ1-1; D is undetermined. The germline V gene has CDR1 SGHDN and CDR2 FVKESK. This CDR3 is 13 amino acids long. The V end was cut by 0 bases, the J end by 3 bases, with 5 bases between. The DNA for the CDR3 is TGTGCCAGCAGCCAAGAGGAGTACACTGAAGCTTTCTTT. It yields the protein CASSQEEYTEAFF. The full variable domain, completed using reference TRBV14 and TRBJ1-1, is EAGVTQFPSHSVIEKGQTVTLRCDPISGHDNLYWYRRVMGKEIKFLLHFVKESKQDESGMPNNRFLAERTGGTYSTLKVQPAELEDSGVYFCASSQEEYTEAFFGQGTRLTVV.

The V call is TRBV6-5, the J call TRBJ2-3; a possible D gene is TRBD1 (6 bases). Germline-derived CDR1 and CDR2 are MNHEY and SVGAGI. The V end was cut by 2 bases, the J end by 0 bases, with 12 bases between. The CDR3 is 16 amino acids. As DNA, the CDR3 is TGTGCCAGCAGTTACGCGAGGACAGCAAGCACAGATACGCAGTATTTT. Translating it yields CASSYARTASTDTQYF.

The CDR3 loop is CASTRGRSPLHF. CDR3 bases: TGTGCCAGCACCCGCGGTCGTTCACCCCTCCACTTT. The rearrangement joins TRBV6-5 to TRBJ1-6; no clear D. The CDR3 is 12 residues long. Trimming took 7 bases from V and 9 from J, leaving 10 bases between them. The germline V gene has CDR1 MNHEY and CDR2 SVGAGI.